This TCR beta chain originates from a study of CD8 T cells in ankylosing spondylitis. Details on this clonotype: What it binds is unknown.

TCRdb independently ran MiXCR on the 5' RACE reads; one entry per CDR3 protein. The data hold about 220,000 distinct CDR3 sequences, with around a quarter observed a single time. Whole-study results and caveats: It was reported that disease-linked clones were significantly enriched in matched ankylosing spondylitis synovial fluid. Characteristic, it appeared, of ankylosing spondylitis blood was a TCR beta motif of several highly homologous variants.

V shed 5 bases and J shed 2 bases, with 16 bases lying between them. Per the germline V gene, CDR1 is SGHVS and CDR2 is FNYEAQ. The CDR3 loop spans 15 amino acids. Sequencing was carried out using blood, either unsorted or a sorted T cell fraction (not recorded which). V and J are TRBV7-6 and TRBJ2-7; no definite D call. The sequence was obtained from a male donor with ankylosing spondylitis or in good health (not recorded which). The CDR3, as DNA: TGTGCCAGCAGCCTGGATTTGGGCTATACCTACGAGCAGTACTTC. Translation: CASSLDLGYTYEQYF.